This T cell receptor (beta chain) is from a study of T cell changes during pregnancy in multiple sclerosis. This table comes from immunoSEQ multiplex PCR, and its TCRdb copy is limited to in-frame clones, with some not included. Of around 24,000 clones listed, around nine tenths were seen once; the top ten hold around 0.96%. This sample comprised CD4+ T cells from peripheral blood mononuclear cells, obtained in the second trimester of pregnancy. This TCR derives from a female donor in good health, enrolled as a control in a pregnancy study.

The CDR3 sequence is CASSLDRGGQETQYF. In DNA form, the CDR3 reads TGTGCCAGCAGCTTAGACAGGGGGGGCCAAGAGACCCAGTACTTC. This chain connects TRBV7-2 to TRBJ2-5; a weak D match, TRBD1 (8 bases). The germline CDR1 and CDR2 sequences are SGHTA and FQGNSA. The CDR3 runs to 15 residues. V lost 1 base, J lost 1 base, and 10 bases lay in between.